The following is a T cell receptor (beta chain) sequence with its context. Patients from Seattle were sampled longitudinally, starting during active infection. The CDR3 runs to 13 residues. V lost 11 bases, J lost 8 bases, and 20 bases lay in between. In germline, CDR1 is WSHSY, CDR2 SAAADI. This entry belongs to a study of blood T cell repertoires in COVID-19. Study in general: PBMCs, B-cell-depleted T cells, or T cells were the source of the cDNA or gDNA that made up the material.

Original handling: Quantification of nucleated cells was approximated via reference gene primer amplification. Clones were read by immunoSEQ multiplex PCR, and TCRdb kept only the in-frame ones, dropping some. The V and J calls and clone size are taken from that table; D and trimming were inferred from the DNA. The table has around 170,000 clones, roughly 77% seen once. The sample was peripheral blood. This rearrangement joins TRBV10-2 to TRBJ2-3; D possibly corresponds to TRBD2 (6 bases). The origin of this receptor is a woman of 80 years or more with COVID-19, enrolled during active disease. The CDR3 reads CAGSRERGLTQYF. CDR3 nucleotides: TGCGCCGGTTCCCGGGAAAGGGGACTTACGCAGTATTTT.